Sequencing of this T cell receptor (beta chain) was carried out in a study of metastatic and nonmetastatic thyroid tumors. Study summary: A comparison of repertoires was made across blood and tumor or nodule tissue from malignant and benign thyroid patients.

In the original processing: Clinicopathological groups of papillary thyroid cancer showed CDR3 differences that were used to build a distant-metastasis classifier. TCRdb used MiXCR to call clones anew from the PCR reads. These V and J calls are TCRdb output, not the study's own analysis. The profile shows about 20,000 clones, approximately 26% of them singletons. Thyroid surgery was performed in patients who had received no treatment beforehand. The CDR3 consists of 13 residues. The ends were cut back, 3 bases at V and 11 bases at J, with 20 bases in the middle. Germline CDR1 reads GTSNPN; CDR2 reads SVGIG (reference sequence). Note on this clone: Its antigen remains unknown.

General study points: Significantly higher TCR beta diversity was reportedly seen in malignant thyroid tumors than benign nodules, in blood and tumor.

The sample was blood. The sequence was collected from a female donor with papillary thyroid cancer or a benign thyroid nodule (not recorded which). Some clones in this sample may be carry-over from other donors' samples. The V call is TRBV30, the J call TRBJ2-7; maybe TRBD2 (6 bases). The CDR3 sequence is CAWSGDPGSGEYF. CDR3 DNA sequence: TGTGCCTGGAGCGGGGATCCCGGCTCGGGGGAGTACTTC.